This T cell receptor (beta chain) was sequenced during a study of T-cell reconstitution after alpha-beta-depleted transplantation in children. The CDR3 runs to 14 residues. Between the trimmed V and J ends, which lost 4 bases and 0 bases, there was a span of 10 bases. This clonotype came up a few times. Unique molecular identifiers were built into the TCRbeta library. MiXCR was run by TCRdb on the PCR reads, yielding one entry per CDR3 protein. The data show 300,000 to 400,000 distinct CDR3 sequences, 23% seen once. The chain recombines TRBV12-3 or TRBV12-4 with TRBJ2-7; possible D gene TRBD1, 5 bases. The clonotype was recovered from a male patient aged 10-17 years who had a stem cell transplant for acute lymphoblastic leukemia, so the T cells may come from the graft donor. The input for sequencing was PBMCs, mostly from graft donor cells, taken 180 days after TCRalphabeta/CD19-depleted stem cell transplant. CDR3 protein: CASSSGSGSYEQYF. CDR3 nucleotides: TGTGCCAGCAGTTCAGGGTCGGGCTCCTACGAGCAGTACTTC.